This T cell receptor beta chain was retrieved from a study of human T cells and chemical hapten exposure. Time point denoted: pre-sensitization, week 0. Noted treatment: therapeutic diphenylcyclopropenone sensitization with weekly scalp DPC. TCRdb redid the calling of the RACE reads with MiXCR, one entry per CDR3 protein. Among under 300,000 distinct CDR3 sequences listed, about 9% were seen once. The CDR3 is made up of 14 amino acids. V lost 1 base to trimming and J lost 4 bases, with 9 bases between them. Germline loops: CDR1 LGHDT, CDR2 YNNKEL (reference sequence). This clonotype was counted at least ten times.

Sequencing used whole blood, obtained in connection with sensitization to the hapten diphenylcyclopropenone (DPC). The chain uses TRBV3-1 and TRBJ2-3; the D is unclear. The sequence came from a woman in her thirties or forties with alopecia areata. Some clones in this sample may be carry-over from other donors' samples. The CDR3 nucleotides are TGTGCCAGCAGCCAAGGATTCCCGGCAGATACGCAGTATTTT. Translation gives CASSQGFPADTQYF.